This entry describes one T cell receptor beta chain. Its antigen target is currently unknown. The cohort was made up of several hundred healthy bone marrow donors. At the time of sampling, every cohort member was nominally healthy, though immune exposures that went unrecorded were likely present. The donor was CMV seronegative and belonged to the group of more than 300 seronegative cohort members. A peripheral blood sample was collected from each donor, and TCR beta sequencing was performed on peripheral blood mononuclear cells. Genomic DNA was extracted from the blood cell samples with the Qiagen DNeasy Blood Extraction Kit. The data stem from a study of cytomegalovirus exposure and HLA in healthy donors (dated by TCRdb to 2015 to 2018). For the study in its entirety: According to an earlier analysis of 587 of the donors, roughly 180 million T cells yielded roughly 110 million unique TCR beta sequences and approximately 300 Gb of sequence data. About 280 gigabases of sequencing data and around 80 million unique TCR sequences made up an early release that covered approximately 700 HLA-typed donors. Of the roughly 400 genotyped donors, over 80% were placed in the genetic ancestry cluster associated with self-reported Caucasian donors. The aim of the study was to test whether cataloging public T cell receptors could identify signatures of past pathogen exposure. The study profiled the T cell repertoires of more than 500 subjects by immunosequencing and related them to cytomegalovirus serostatus. A separate validation cohort of roughly 110 different subjects was used in addition to the approximately 700-subject first cohort. High-throughput TCR immunosequencing, statistical association of individual TCRs with disease status, and machine learning were combined to predict cytomegalovirus infection status. To study patterns of TCR occurrence, a later analysis re-analyzed previously published TCR beta repertoires from under 750 donors and added high-resolution HLA genotyping. Rather than using new phenotypic data, the later analysis identified candidate immune exposures from TCR beta sequences and from how often those sequences occurred across donors. An earlier analysis of 587 of the donors used high-throughput TCR beta sequencing to judge whether each TCR beta V gene segment behaved as functional or pseudogenic. Donor age, sex, ethnicity and CMV serostatus were compiled together with the repertoire data. A later genetic analysis used genome-wide SNP genotypes for about three fifths of the 666 donors, treating that subset as a discovery cohort. Every discovery cohort repertoire had been produced on one sequencing platform. HLA typing included class I and class II loci at four-digit resolution. Typing coverage varied by locus: roughly 620-630 donors for A, B, C, DRB1 and DQB1; some 520 for DQA1; about 600 for DPA1; some 470 for DPB1. Because of strong linkage in the cohort, a few DR-DQ haplotypes were treated as single units for association and clustering. Among some 400 genotyped donors of the cohort, an average of roughly 230,000 unique TCR beta nucleotide sequences was sequenced per donor, of which roughly 17% were non-productive. General conclusions and limits of the study: A later analysis associated about 17,000 TCR beta sequences with specific HLA alleles at a false discovery rate of 0.05. The authors suggested that the approach could potentially be generalized to other disease states and immunological phenotypes. Linkage disequilibrium might explain the correlated functional status among segregating V segments, but an unknown experimental factor could not be excluded. In vitro tests confirmed that a few of the cytomegalovirus-associated TCR beta chains recognize cytomegalovirus antigens. Compared with equally common non-associated chains, HLA-associated TCR beta chains in a later analysis were more clonally expanded and had lower generation probabilities. HLA typing was unavailable for some donors at each locus, so association tests used only the typed subset. In a later analysis, TCR association rates were found to vary across HLA loci, with the most associated TCRs seen for DRB1 alleles and the fewest for HLA-C alleles. The cohort was sequenced for TCR beta chains only, and without alpha or paired-chain data the features that could be detected were limited. In an earlier analysis of over 550 of the donors, most TCR beta V segments were observed in productive rearrangements about 87% or about 30% of the time, broadly matching IMGT annotations. Presence/absence analyses assumed roughly uniform sequencing depth across donors, an assumption that may not hold. A group of highly shared sequence variants was considered likely to be a technical artifact of the sequencing pipeline. When HLA alleles, especially DR and DQ, strongly co-occurred, TCR associations were difficult to assign to individual alleles. Compared with the roughly 700-donor mean, donors in an Asian-associated ancestry cluster had fewer N-insertions in productive TCRs, according to a later genetic analysis. The classifier was reported to diagnose cytomegalovirus status with high specificity and sensitivity in both the original and validation cohorts. Some IMGT-functional V segments, including TRBV6-2 and TRBV6-3, could not be distinguished by the 87-base-pair reads and were therefore excluded. The study listed around 160 TCR beta chains as associated with cytomegalovirus. In a later genetic analysis, a missense DCLRE1C variant was associated with V-gene and J-gene trimming of TCR beta chains, and the association was replicated in an independent cohort. Most CMV-associated TCR beta chains appeared to be HLA-restricted in a later analysis, and the HLA associations seemed to be driven largely by CMV exposure. In a later analysis, several top co-occurrence clusters were reported to appear linked to parvovirus B19, influenza, CMV and Epstein-Barr virus. A further reported finding was that TCR beta sequences accurately predicted the HLA-A and HLA-B alleles for most subjects in the first cohort. Across donors, most TCR sequences were observed very rarely, whereas some public TCRs were present in many individuals. For the cohort, immune exposure information was limited to CMV serostatus. Because counts were too low, some 16 rarely observed V segments, including chromosome 9 orphons, were excluded from the earlier analysis of around 640 of the donors.

The library was built by means of the immunoSEQ multiplex PCR assay. For the multiplex PCR, a mixture combining 60 forward primers for TCR Vbeta segments and 13 reverse primers for TCR Jbeta segments was used. A multiplex PCR assay on genomic DNA amplified the CDR3 region of rearranged TCR beta genes. The Illumina HiSeq System was used to sequence the amplified TCR beta libraries as 87-base-pair reads. The source study handled its data this way. A later analysis tallied tens of millions of unique TCR beta chains across the 666 repertoires, and some 12 million of those chains were shared by two or more donors. Raw reads were error-corrected and collapsed into unique sequences with a nearest-neighbor algorithm that merged closely related sequences to remove PCR and sequencing errors. CDR3 sequences were aligned to IMGT reference sequences to assign V, D and J gene segments. For a sequence to be retained, a match of at least six nucleotides was required to both a V gene segment and a J gene segment. Rearrangements were called productive when the CDR3 lacked stop codons and stayed in frame with V and J; all others were non-productive. CDR3 was defined by IMGT convention, running from the second conserved V-encoded cysteine to the conserved J-encoded phenylalanine. The earlier analysis of about 590 of the donors excluded sequences that lacked an unambiguous match to a single V gene segment. In an earlier analysis of almost 600 of the donors, a V segment was called functional when productive rearrangements were above 56.7%, and segregating when the standard deviation between donors exceeded 5%. A statistical classification framework was built for diagnosing cytomegalovirus status from the catalog of TCR beta chain sequences. V and J gene assignment, in a later analysis, came from comparing TCR nucleotide sequences with IMGT/GENE-DB human TR gene sequences. A later analysis assigned CDR3 sequences and most-parsimonious VDJ recombination scenarios with the TCRdist pipeline. In a later analysis, every TCR beta chain was defined by the combination of its CDR3 amino acid sequence and its V-gene family, and reads without a unique V-gene family were dropped. A later analysis removed 550 to 700 highly shared, low-generation-probability nucleotide sequences to deal with suspected cross-contamination and a sequencing artifact. For each public chain, a later analysis derived a clonal expansion index from normalized ranks of inferred template counts within each repertoire. Generation probabilities in a later analysis came from a VDJ recombination model fitted to out-of-frame rearrangements, and those results were checked against IGoR. A later analysis scored TCR-TCR, TCR-HLA and TCR-CMV co-occurrence with hypergeometric tests, applying a repertoire-size bias correction to TCR pairs. To estimate false discovery rates, a later analysis permuted the HLA or CMV assignments 20 times. In a later analysis, co-occurring TCRs were grouped using DBSCAN, with TCRdist sequence similarity added in when clustering inside HLA-allele-positive subsets. Repertoires with fewer than 30,000 or more than 120,000 public chains, plus five repertoires with anomalous nucleotide sharing, were excluded from co-occurrence clustering. As stored in TCRdb, this immuneACCESS dataset retains in-frame rearrangements with V and J assigned. A fraction of the clones does not appear; measured against another copy, unresolved V genes explain less than half of the discrepancy, and the remainder lacks a known reason. V, J and clone size are taken as reported in that table, and D and trimming were inferred from the DNA itself. The sample's table lists a count of about 120,000 clones. The ten largest clones represent 1.5% to 2% of the sample.

Its CDR3 holds 14 amino acids, cysteine through phenylalanine. Just CDR3 DNA is preserved here, 42 bases in frame from base 1. Taken from the germline V gene, the CDR1 and CDR2 loops are SNHLY and FYNNEI. Trimming at the junction amounts to 7 bases on V and 5 bases on J, and the germline ends lie 17 bases apart. The receptor was derived from a man aged 18 to 30 in good health and CMV-seronegative. The sequenced sample consisted of PBMCs. The rearranged chain carries TRBV2 and TRBJ2-5; the D gene is perhaps TRBD1, from 5 matching bases. The base sequence is TGTGCCAGCACAGTGTGGGGCGAAGGGGAGACCCAGTACTTC. Its product reads: CASTVWGEGETQYF.